This entry is about one T cell receptor beta chain. Its antigen is currently unknown. PCR used 60 Vbeta primers and 13 Jbeta primers. Only in-frame clones appear in the TCRdb table, and some are missing; sequencing was by immunoSEQ multiplex PCR. The sample's table shows about 43,000 clones. The length of the CDR3 is 14 residues. Trimming cost V 1 base and J 5 bases; bases outside gene matches: 1. Per germline, CDR1 LGHNA and CDR2 YNFKEQ. This sample was included in a study of cytomegalovirus exposure and HLA in healthy donors. Study-wide findings and caveats: Productive rates of about 87% or about 30% were seen for most TCR beta V segments in an earlier analysis.

V gene TRBV4-2 combines with J gene TRBJ2-7; the match to TRBD2 covers 11 bases. The sample was PBMCs. The TCR comes from a woman between 25 and 40 years old in good health and CMV-seronegative. As DNA, the CDR3 is TGTGCCAGCAGCCAAGTAGCGGGAGGGAACGAGCAGTACTTC. This encodes CASSQVAGGNEQYF.